A single T cell receptor (beta chain) is shown here with its context. The source of the sample is a study of blood T cell repertoires in COVID-19. Study-level information: T cells, B-cell-depleted T cells, or PBMCs supplied cDNA or gDNA.

TCRdb keeps only in-frame clones here, not all; method: immunoSEQ multiplex PCR. This table holds some 370,000 clones, over 75% found once. Input material: peripheral blood. The sequence was obtained from a woman aged 25 to 39 with COVID-19, enrolled during active disease.

CDR3 coding DNA: TGTGCCAGCAGCTTATTCCCTAGCGGGAGGGCCTTGGCAGATACGCAGTATTTT. Encoded protein: CASSLFPSGRALADTQYF. The rearrangement uses TRBV11-2 and TRBJ2-3; TRBD2 aligns across 12 bases. V was clipped by 2 bases and J by 4 bases; unmatched bases: 10. Germline CDR1 and CDR2: SGHAT and FQNNGV. This CDR3 comprises 18 residues.